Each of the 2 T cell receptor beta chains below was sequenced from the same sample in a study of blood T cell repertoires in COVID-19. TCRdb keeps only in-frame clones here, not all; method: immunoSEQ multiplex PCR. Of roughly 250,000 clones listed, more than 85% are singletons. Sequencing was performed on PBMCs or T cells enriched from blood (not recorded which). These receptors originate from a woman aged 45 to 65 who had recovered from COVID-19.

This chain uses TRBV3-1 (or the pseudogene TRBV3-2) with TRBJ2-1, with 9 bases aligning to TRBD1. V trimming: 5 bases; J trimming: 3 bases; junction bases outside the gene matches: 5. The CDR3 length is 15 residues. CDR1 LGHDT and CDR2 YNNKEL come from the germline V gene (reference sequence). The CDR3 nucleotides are TGTGCCAGCAGCGATCCGGACAGGGGCTACAATGAGCAGTTCTTC. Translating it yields CASSDPDRGYNEQFF.

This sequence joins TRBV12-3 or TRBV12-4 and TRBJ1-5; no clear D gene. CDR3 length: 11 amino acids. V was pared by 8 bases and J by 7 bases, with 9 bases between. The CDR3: CASGREQPQHF. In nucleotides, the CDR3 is TGTGCCAGCGGGAGGGAACAGCCCCAGCATTTT.